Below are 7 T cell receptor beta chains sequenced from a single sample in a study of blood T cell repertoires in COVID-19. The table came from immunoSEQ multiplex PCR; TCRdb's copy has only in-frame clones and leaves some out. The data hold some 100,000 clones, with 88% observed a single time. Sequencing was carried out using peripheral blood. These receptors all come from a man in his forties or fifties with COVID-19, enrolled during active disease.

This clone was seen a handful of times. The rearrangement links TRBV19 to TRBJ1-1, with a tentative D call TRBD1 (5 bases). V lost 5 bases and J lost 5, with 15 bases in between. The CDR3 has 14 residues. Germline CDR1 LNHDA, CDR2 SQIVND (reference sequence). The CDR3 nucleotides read TGTGCCAGTAGTTTCCTCCGGGGGAATACTGAAGCTTTCTTT. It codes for CASSFLRGNTEAFF. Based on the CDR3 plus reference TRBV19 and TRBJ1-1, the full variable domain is DGGITQSPKYLFRKEGQNVTLSCEQNLNHDAMYWYRQDPGQGLRLIYYSQIVNDFQKGDIAEGYSVSREKKESFPLTVTSAQKNPTAFYLCASSFLRGNTEAFFGQGTRLTVV.

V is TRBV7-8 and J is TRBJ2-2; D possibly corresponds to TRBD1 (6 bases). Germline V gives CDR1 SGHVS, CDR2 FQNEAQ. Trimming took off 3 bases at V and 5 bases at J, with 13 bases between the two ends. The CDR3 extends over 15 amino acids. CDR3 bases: TGTGCCAGCAGCTTTCCAGGGGTGAGGACCGGGGAGCTGTTTTTT. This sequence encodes CASSFPGVRTGELFF.

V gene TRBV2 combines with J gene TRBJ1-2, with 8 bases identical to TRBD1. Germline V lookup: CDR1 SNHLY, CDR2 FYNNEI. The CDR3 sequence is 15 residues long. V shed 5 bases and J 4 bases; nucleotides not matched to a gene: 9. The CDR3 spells CASSTNRGIGYGYTF. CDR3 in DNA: TGTGCCAGCAGTACTAACAGGGGGATAGGCTATGGCTACACCTTC.

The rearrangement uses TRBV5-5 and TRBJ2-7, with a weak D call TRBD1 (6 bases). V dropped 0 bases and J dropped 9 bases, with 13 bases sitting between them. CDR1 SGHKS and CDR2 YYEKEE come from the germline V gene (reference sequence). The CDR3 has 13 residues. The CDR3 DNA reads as TGTGCCAGCAGCTTGGGCAACACAGGGTGGCAGTACTTC. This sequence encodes CASSLGNTGWQYF.

The CDR3 loop is CASRNAFSSNYGYTF. The CDR3 nucleotides are TGTGCCAGCAGGAACGCCTTCAGTTCAAACTATGGCTACACCTTC. The chain carries TRBV6-5 and TRBJ1-2; unclear D gene. The CDR3 covers 15 residues. Trimming pared 6 bases from V and 2 bases from J, leaving 16 bases between. The germline V gene encodes CDR1 MNHEY and CDR2 SVGAGI.

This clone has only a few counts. CDR3 sequence (DNA): TGTGCCAGCAGCTTAAATAGCGGGGTGACCTACAATGAGCAGTTCTTC. This encodes CASSLNSGVTYNEQFF. The chain couples TRBV7-3 to TRBJ2-1, with 8 bases fitting TRBD2. V lost 1 base and J lost 2; bases outside the gene matches: 4. Germline V gene sequence: CDR1 SGHTA, CDR2 FQGTGA. The CDR3 sequence is 16 residues long.

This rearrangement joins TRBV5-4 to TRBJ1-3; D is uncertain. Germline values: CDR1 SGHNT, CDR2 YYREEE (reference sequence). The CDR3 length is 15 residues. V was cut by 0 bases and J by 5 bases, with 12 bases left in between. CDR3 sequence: CASSLGGNTRNTIYF. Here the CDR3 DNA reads TGTGCCAGCAGCTTGGGAGGCAACACCCGAAACACCATATATTTT. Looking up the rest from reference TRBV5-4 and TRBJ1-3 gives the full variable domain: ETGVTQSPTHLIKTRGQQVTLRCSSQSGHNTVSWYQQALGQGPQFIFQYYREEENGRGNFPPRFSGLQFPNYSSELNVNALELDDSALYLCASSLGGNTRNTIYFGEGSWLTVV.